The present entry profiles one T cell receptor beta chain with its context. Other DNA sequences within the sample encode an identical CDR3. This sample was taken from a study of blood T cell repertoires in COVID-19. Looking at the study overall: Specimens from acute and convalescent COVID-19 originated in the United States, Italy and Spain.

V was shortened by 3 bases and J by 4 bases, with 6 bases between the two germline ends. Germline V gene data show CDR1 as KGHSH and CDR2 as LQKENI. CDR3 length: 13 residues. Original processing notes: Reference gene primer amplification in the assay estimated nucleated cell counts. TCRdb's copy holds only in-frame clones and misses some; the assay was immunoSEQ multiplex PCR. V and J calls and clone size follow that table, whereas D and trimming were derived from the DNA. The sample comprises some 350,000 clones, more than 75% of which are singletons, and less than 6% rests with the top ten. Recruitment covered fewer than 25 US areas and drew participants whose ages spanned about 18 to 90 years.

The sequenced material came from PBMCs or T cells enriched from blood (not recorded which). The TCR sequence derives from a woman aged 25-40 years who had recovered from COVID-19. The chain uses TRBV18 and TRBJ2-2; no clear D gene. The CDR3 protein is CASSPSGTGELFF. CDR3 nucleotide sequence: TGTGCCAGCTCACCGTCGGGCACCGGGGAGCTGTTTTTT.